What follows are 20 T cell receptor beta chains derived from one specimen sequenced in a study of OX40 agonist ivuxolimab in advanced cancers. Measured with immunoSEQ multiplex PCR; TCRdb has only the in-frame clones, and not every one. The data hold some 70,000 clones, with approximately 86% observed a single time. Sequencing was performed on CD4+ or CD8+ T cells sorted from blood, taken in a trial of the OX40 agonist ivuxolimab. These receptors originate from an adult with an advanced solid tumor such as melanoma, head and neck, liver or kidney cancer.

The rearrangement joins TRBV6-1 to TRBJ1-6, with D hard to call. The V and J ends lost 1 base and 7 bases respectively, with 5 bases between them. Germline CDR1 and CDR2: MNHNS and SASEGT. CDR3 length equals 13 residues. CDR3 residues: CASSEVVNSPLHF. The CDR3 nucleotides read TGTGCCAGCAGTGAAGTGGTCAATTCACCCCTCCACTTT.

The chain combines TRBV7-9 with TRBJ2-4; D not resolved. The CDR3 contains 19 residues. Trimming pared 1 base from V and 0 bases from J, leaving 19 bases between. CDR1 is SEHNR and CDR2 is FQNEAQ in the germline V gene (reference sequence). This chain's CDR3 is CASSLGSTPRALAKNIQYF. The CDR3 DNA sequence: TGTGCCAGCAGCTTAGGTTCTACACCCCGTGCACTAGCCAAAAACATTCAGTACTTC.

The chain combines TRBV7-2 with TRBJ2-3; 7 positions agree with TRBD2. V was clipped by 0 bases and J by 1 base; unmatched bases: 7. The CDR3 loop spans 17 amino acids. CDR1 is SGHTA and CDR2 is FQGNSA in the germline V gene. CDR3: CASSLAPGGTRTDTQYF. CDR3 coding DNA: TGTGCCAGCAGCTTAGCCCCCGGGGGGACCCGCACAGATACGCAGTATTTT.

The table lists this clone with a few counts. The chain carries TRBV7-2 and TRBJ2-5; 11 nucleotides match TRBD2. Per germline, CDR1 SGHTA and CDR2 FQGNSA. This CDR3 has 15 amino acids. The V segment lost 7 bases and the J segment 3 bases; nucleotides outside the gene matches: 7. This chain's CDR3 is CASNLGTSGKETQYF. The CDR3 DNA reads as TGTGCCAGCAACCTAGGGACTAGCGGAAAAGAGACCCAGTACTTC.

J is TRBJ2-1 and V is TRBV6-4, with 8 positions matching TRBD2. Germline CDR1 and CDR2: MRHNA and SNTAGT. V trimming: 0 bases; J trimming: 0 bases; junction bases outside the gene matches: 10. There are 19 residues in the CDR3. The CDR3 sequence is CASSDSTSGHVSSYNEQFF. The CDR3 nucleotides read TGTGCCAGCAGTGACTCTACTAGCGGCCATGTGAGCTCCTACAATGAGCAGTTCTTC.

The rearrangement uses TRBV7-9 and TRBJ2-3; weak D call: TRBD1 (6 bases). Trimming took 3 bases from V and 2 from J, leaving 9 bases between them. The CDR3 consists of 14 residues. CDR1 SEHNR and CDR2 FQNEAQ come from the germline V gene (reference sequence). CDR3 sequence (DNA): TGTGCCAGCAGCTTGGGGACATTCACAGATACGCAGTATTTT. As protein: CASSLGTFTDTQYF.

This clone appeared once. V gene TRBV2 combines with J gene TRBJ2-3; weak D call: TRBD1 (7 bases). Germline V gene data show CDR1 as SNHLY and CDR2 as FYNNEI. The V and J ends lost 7 bases and 3 bases respectively, with 17 bases between them. This CDR3 contains 15 residues. As DNA, the CDR3 is TGTGCCAGCAAGACAGGGCTAGCGACGACAGATACGCAGTATTTT. It yields the protein CASKTGLATTDTQYF.

This rearrangement joins TRBV5-1 to TRBJ2-1, with 10 bases fitting TRBD1. The V gene's germline CDR1 is SGHRS and CDR2 YFSETQ. After removal of 5 bases from V and 7 bases from J, the junction contained 3 bases not matched to a gene. The CDR3 runs to 13 residues. CDR3 nucleotides: TGCGCCAGCAGATGGACAGGGGGAAATGAGCAGTTCTTC. It specifies CASRWTGGNEQFF.

The rearrangement joins TRBV19 to TRBJ2-7, with a tentative D call TRBD2 (5 bases). This CDR3 is built from 14 residues. Trimming cost V 3 bases and J 8 bases, with 17 bases left between them. Germline CDR1 is LNHDA and CDR2 is SQIVND (reference sequence). The CDR3: CASSIRSGEIQQYF. The CDR3 DNA reads TGTGCCAGTAGTATCAGGAGCGGTGAAATCCAGCAGTACTTC.

This clone occurred a few times. V is TRBV6-5 and J is TRBJ1-6; weak D call: TRBD1 (6 bases). CDR3 length: 15 amino acids. Deletions cut 5 bases from V and 10 bases from J, with 18 bases between. Germline V gene data show CDR1 as MNHEY and CDR2 as SVGAGI. CDR3 residues: CASSGGGGLGSPLHF. The CDR3 region has the DNA TGTGCCAGCAGTGGCGGGGGGGGCTTGGGGTCACCCCTCCACTTT.

The CDR3: CASSMLGTDYGYTF. The CDR3 DNA reads as TGTGCCAGTAGTATGCTCGGGACAGATTATGGCTACACCTTC. The V gene is TRBV19, the J gene TRBJ1-2, with 7 positions matching TRBD1. The germline V gene has CDR1 LNHDA and CDR2 SQIVND (reference sequence). CDR3 length: 14 amino acids. Unmatched junction bases numbered 6, after V lost 3 bases and J lost 5 bases.

Concerning this clone itself: Different DNA sequences within this sample yield the same CDR3. The V and J genes are TRBV6-6 and TRBJ2-5; D possibly matches TRBD1 or TRBD2 (5 bases each). Germline V gene data show CDR1 as MNHNY and CDR2 as SVGAGI (reference sequence). The CDR3 has 14 residues. V was clipped by 0 bases and J by 2 bases, with 7 bases between them. CDR3 amino acids: CASSYSGGQETQYF. Here the CDR3 DNA reads TGTGCCAGCAGTTACTCTGGGGGACAAGAGACCCAGTACTTC.

V and J are TRBV5-4 and TRBJ2-2; TRBD1 matches at 8 bases. The V gene end was trimmed by 7 bases and the J gene end by 5 bases; junction bases not matched to a gene: 4. CDR3 length: 13 amino acids. Looked up from germline, CDR1 is SGHNT and CDR2 is YYREEE (reference sequence). Here the CDR3 DNA reads TGTGCCAGCCGACAGGGGCCTACCGGGGAGCTGTTTTTT. Protein product: CASRQGPTGELFF.

The chain links TRBV2 to TRBJ1-4; possible D gene TRBD1, 5 bases. Germline loops: CDR1 SNHLY, CDR2 FYNNEI. This CDR3 spans 14 amino acids. V lost 1 base to trimming and J lost 4 bases, with 7 bases between them. In DNA form, the CDR3 reads TGTGCCAGCAGTGAAGGAGGGGATAATGAAAAACTGTTTTTT. Translation gives CASSEGGDNEKLFF.

This clone has just one count. The rearrangement links TRBV2 to TRBJ2-1; D tentatively fits TRBD1 or TRBD2 (6 bases each). The CDR3 is made up of 15 amino acids. V was cut by 1 base and J by 7 bases, with 14 bases left in between. Per the germline V gene, CDR1 is SNHLY and CDR2 is FYNNEI. The CDR3 sequence is CASSEEGGNANEQFF. CDR3 in DNA: TGTGCCAGCAGTGAAGAGGGGGGCAATGCAAATGAGCAGTTCTTC.

The chain carries TRBV9 and TRBJ1-4; TRBD1 matches 7 bases. The trim removed 4 bases at V and 6 bases at J, leaving 6 bases unmatched. The germline V gene has CDR1 SGDLS and CDR2 YYNGEE. The CDR3 runs 14 residues. The DNA for the CDR3 is TGTGCCAGCAGCCCCACAGGGGTCTATGAAAAACTGTTTTTT. Protein sequence: CASSPTGVYEKLFF.

V and J are TRBV7-9 and TRBJ2-2, with a tentative D call TRBD2 (5 bases). The V end was cut by 7 bases, the J end by 6 bases, with 18 bases between. CDR1 is SEHNR and CDR2 is FQNEAQ in the germline V gene (reference sequence). This CDR3 region has 15 residues. The CDR3 DNA is TGTGCCAGCATTGATCAAACTGTCGGGGCCGGGGAGCTGTTTTTT. Residues: CASIDQTVGAGELFF.

This sequence joins TRBV27 and TRBJ1-2; D possibly corresponds to TRBD1 (6 bases). This CDR3 has 16 amino acids. Germline values: CDR1 MNHEY, CDR2 SMNVEV (reference sequence). The V gene lost 4 bases and the J gene lost 4 bases, with 19 bases spanning the gap. The CDR3 is CASSSNYGGLGYGYTF. Written as DNA, the CDR3 is TGTGCCAGCAGTTCGAACTACGGGGGGCTTGGCTATGGCTACACCTTC.

This clone came up a few times. V gene TRBV19 combines with J gene TRBJ1-5; 8 bases map to TRBD1. The junction had 5 bases not matched to a gene; V was cut back by 4 bases and J by 6 bases. Germline CDR1 reads LNHDA; CDR2 reads SQIVND (reference sequence). The CDR3 is made up of 14 amino acids. The DNA of the CDR3 is TGTGCCAGTAGTACACCTGGACAGGGTCAGCCCCAGCATTTT. Amino acids: CASSTPGQGQPQHF.

Notes on this clone: Additional DNA sequences in this sample encode the identical CDR3. For the CDR3, the DNA is TGTGCCATCAGTGAGCCGGCACCCCAGAACACTGAAGCTTTCTTT. Translating it yields CAISEPAPQNTEAFF. The genes are TRBV10-3 and TRBJ1-1, with D unresolved. The CDR3 spans 15 residues. Germline CDR1 reads ENHRY; CDR2 reads SYGVKD. V lost 2 bases to trimming and J lost 1 base, with 11 bases between them.